This T cell receptor beta chain was documented in a study of TIL therapy for anti-PD-1-resistant metastatic lung cancer (dated by TCRdb to the early 2020s). About the full investigation: Tumors were harvested before any PD-1/PD-L1 blockade; patients then received nivolumab, and those progressing received lymphodepletion, expanded TIL infusion and IL-2. Across the cohort, whole-exome sequencing showed a median non-synonymous tumor mutation burden of about 1.5 mutations per megabase. Enrolled patients had a median age of around 51 years (range about 38-85) and a median tumor PD-L1 proportion score of roughly 6%. T cell receptor beta sequencing of tumor and peripheral blood was used to follow clonotypes across the tumor, the expanded TIL product and serial blood samples. The cohort was predominantly lung adenocarcinoma, with several EGFR-mutant and two ALK-rearranged tumors, and half of patients were current or former smokers. What the work shows at the level of the full study, not this receptor alone: The study protocol defined all tumor marker inferences as exploratory. The baseline peripheral repertoire was partially replaced by infused TIL clonotypes, which then decayed over months, and no apparent association between persistence and response was found. The cohort was highly selected, with more treatment-naive, never-smoker and oncogene-addicted patients than typical, limiting generalizability.

In the paper's terms, the time point label means: pre-treatment sample, taken before nivolumab and TIL therapy. Between late 2017 and January 2020, a dual-center phase I trial enrolled adults who had stage 4 NSCLC. The samples were obtained from a phase I trial that was single-arm and open-label and tested tumor-infiltrating lymphocyte therapy combined with nivolumab in advanced non-small cell lung cancer. Blood mononuclear cells from EDTA tubes were isolated by Ficoll gradient, snap-frozen as pellets, and DNA was extracted with a Qiagen mini-prep kit. Using bias-controlled multiplex PCR with the immunoSEQ v3 hsTCRB kit, the TCR beta CDR3 regions were amplified from genomic DNA. TCR libraries were sequenced on an Illumina NextSeq 500 to about 2 million read pairs for survey level or about 5-6.5 million for deep level. Per the source publication's procedure: The immunoSEQ Analyzer software assigned V, D and J genes, filtered out non-productive sequences, and reported clonality. To compare repertoires between infused TIL and blood, productive Simpson clonality was used along with the Morisita overlap index of productive TRB rearrangements. For each clone in blood, the absolute clonotype count was estimated by multiplying the lymphocyte count by the CD3+ fraction and by the clone's productive frequency. TCRdb stores this immuneACCESS table with in-frame sequences only. Part of the clones is absent; in the studies checked, under half of the shortfall reflects unresolved V genes, and no reason is known for the rest. The V and J calls and clone size were taken over from that table, and D and trimming were inferred from the DNA. The sample table contains about 52,000 clones; only one count was recorded for around 79% of them. Roughly 5% of the sample is held by the ten biggest clonotypes.

According to the germline V gene, CDR1 reads SGHDT and CDR2 reads YYEEEE. The V and J ends are trimmed by 1 base and 3 bases, leaving 20 bases between them. The cysteine opens and the phenylalanine closes a CDR3 of 17 amino acids. Only the CDR3 DNA stays, 51 bases, in frame from base 1. As for this clone: Its cognate antigen has yet to be identified. Nothing much larger sits one base from this clone, and base qualities are not available.

The source was blood, collected at baseline. The sequence links TRBV5-6 to TRBJ2-7; the D gene is perhaps TRBD1, on 5 matching bases. The receptor was isolated from a woman between 25 and 80 years old with non-small cell lung cancer. The DNA sequence is TGTGCCAGCAGCTTGATAGGGGTCGGCAGGTCGTTCTACGAGCAGTACTTC. This encodes CASSLIGVGRSFYEQYF.